The rows below give T cell receptor beta chains drawn from one sample of a study of patients and donors after allogeneic stem cell transplantation. MiXCR, applied by TCRdb to the RT-PCR reads, yields one record per CDR3 protein. The data contain some 960,000 distinct CDR3 sequences, about 20% of them singletons. Material for sequencing was blood, either unsorted or a sorted T cell fraction (not recorded which). These receptors came from a human donor who was either an allogeneic HSCT recipient or a stem cell or donor lymphocyte infusion donor (not recorded which). It is not recorded whose cells these are; they may come from a transplant donor. The CDR3 runs from the conserved cysteine through the conserved F or W. D genes are given only for firm matches. Some rows mark clone size as missing; the rest say once, few, many or name a class of expanded clone.

CDR3	DNA	V	J	size	D
CASSRGEHTDTQYF	TGTGCCAGCAGCCGTGGAGAGCACACAGATACGCAGTATTTT	TRBV5-6	TRBJ2-3	NA	NA
CASSVGETNQPQHF	TGTGCCAGCAGCGTAGGGGAGACCAATCAGCCCCAGCATTTT	TRBV9	TRBJ1-5	NA	NA
CASSPPGGQSEQFF	TGCGCCAGCAGCCCTCCGGGGGGCCAAAGTGAGCAGTTCTTC	TRBV5-1	TRBJ2-1	NA	NA
CAWAPASGNNEQFF	TGTGCCTGGGCCCCGGCTAGCGGGAATAATGAGCAGTTCTTC	TRBV30	TRBJ2-1	NA	TRBD2
CSAKSLLGSNTEAFF	TGCAGTGCTAAAAGTCTTCTGGGATCGAACACTGAAGCTTTCTTT	TRBV20-1	TRBJ1-1	NA	NA
CASSFDHQQGRGAGELFF	TGTGCCAGCAGCTTTGACCACCAACAGGGAAGGGGGGCCGGGGAGCTGTTTTTT	TRBV11-1	TRBJ2-2	NA	NA
CASSQRNRGSDTEAFF	TGTGCCAGCAGCCAAAGAAACAGGGGGTCGGACACTGAAGCTTTCTTT	TRBV14	TRBJ1-1	NA	TRBD1
CASSFNGDRYSGNTIYF	TGCGCCAGCAGCTTTAACGGAGACAGATACTCTGGAAACACCATATATTTT	TRBV5-1	TRBJ1-3	NA	NA
CATSDPLTGNNEQFF	TGTGCCACCAGTGATCCCCTAACAGGGAACAATGAGCAGTTCTTC	TRBV24-1	TRBJ2-1	NA	NA
CASSLVGRGTNTGELFF	TGTGCCAGCAGCTTGGTGGGCCGGGGGACGAACACCGGGGAGCTGTTTTTT	TRBV5-6	TRBJ2-2	NA	NA
CASSPQGQSQRAFF	TGTGCCAGCAGTCCACAGGGGCAATCTCAAAGGGCTTTCTTT	TRBV27	TRBJ1-1	NA	TRBD1
CASSSNKYEQYF	TGTGCCAGCAGTTCTAACAAGTACGAGCAGTACTTC	TRBV6-2/TRBV6-3	TRBJ2-7	NA	NA
CSALRARNTIYF	TGCAGTGCTCTCAGGGCGAGAAACACCATATATTTT	TRBV20-1	TRBJ1-3	few	NA
CASSSTWSGPNTGELFF	TGTGCCAGCAGCTCCACCTGGTCCGGGCCAAACACCGGGGAGCTGTTTTTT	TRBV7-3	TRBJ2-2	few	NA
CASTLGLRNSPLHF	TGTGCCAGCACGCTAGGGTTGCGTAATTCACCCCTCCACTTT	TRBV12-3/TRBV12-4	TRBJ1-6	NA	NA
CASSSGQNYGYTF	TGTGCCAGCAGCTCGGGACAGAACTATGGCTACACCTTC	TRBV5-1	TRBJ1-2	many	TRBD1
CASSVEASGRGAGNEQFF	TGTGCCAGCAGCGTAGAGGCTAGCGGGAGAGGGGCGGGCAATGAGCAGTTCTTC	TRBV9	TRBJ2-1	NA	TRBD2
CASSYSGTGGDTEAFF	TGTGCCAGCAGTTACTCGGGGACAGGGGGTGACACTGAAGCTTTCTTT	TRBV6-5	TRBJ1-1	NA	TRBD1
CASSPIEGAGANVLTF	TGTGCCAGCTCACCAATCGAGGGCGCTGGGGCCAACGTCCTGACTTTC	TRBV18	TRBJ2-6	NA	NA
CASKTGLGSYNEQFF	TGTGCCAGCAAAACAGGGCTTGGCTCCTACAATGAGCAGTTCTTC	TRBV28	TRBJ2-1	NA	NA
CSVEGLRLAGAGEQFF	TGCAGCGTCGAGGGTCTACGGCTAGCGGGAGCGGGTGAGCAGTTCTTC	TRBV29-1	TRBJ2-1	many	TRBD2
CATSARHNTEAFF	TGTGCCACCAGTGCAAGACACAACACTGAAGCTTTCTTT	TRBV24-1	TRBJ1-1	NA	NA
CASSPRTGVSSPLHF	TGTGCCAGCAGTCCCAGGACAGGGGTGAGTTCACCCCTCCACTTT	TRBV12-3/TRBV12-4	TRBJ1-6	many	TRBD1
CASSPSSGGPNTGELFF	TGTGCCAGCAGTCCCTCTAGCGGGGGACCGAACACCGGGGAGCTGTTTTTT	TRBV6-1	TRBJ2-2	NA	TRBD2
CATSDSGRAYNEQFF	TGTGCCACCAGTGATTCGGGGAGGGCCTACAATGAGCAGTTCTTC	TRBV24-1	TRBJ2-1	many	TRBD2
CASSLLVSSGNRGDTQYF	TGTGCCAGCAGCTTGTTGGTGTCTAGCGGGAATAGAGGAGATACGCAGTATTTT	TRBV5-5	TRBJ2-3	NA	TRBD2
CASSYSISGDTGELFF	TGTGCCAGCAGTTACTCGATTAGCGGGGACACCGGGGAGCTGTTTTTT	TRBV6-5	TRBJ2-2	many	TRBD2
CSAPDRGGNTIYF	TGCAGTGCTCCGGACAGGGGAGGAAACACCATATATTTT	TRBV20-1	TRBJ1-3	few	TRBD1
CSVDSRDNTF	TGCAGCGTTGACTCTCGGGACAACACCTTC	TRBV29-1	TRBJ1-2	many	NA
CASSRGQGKAQPQHF	TGTGCCAGCAGCCGCGGACAGGGGAAGGCTCAGCCCCAGCATTTT	TRBV6-1	TRBJ1-5	few	TRBD1
CSVEDNSGFADEQFF	TGCAGCGTTGAAGATAACAGCGGGTTTGCCGATGAGCAGTTCTTC	TRBV29-1	TRBJ2-1	few	NA
CASSLPTGGKGYGYTF	TGCGCCAGCAGCCTCCCGACAGGGGGCAAAGGCTATGGCTACACCTTC	TRBV5-1	TRBJ1-2	NA	TRBD1
CASSGGTVAYNEQFF	TGTGCCAGCAGCGGGGGGACTGTTGCCTACAATGAGCAGTTCTTC	TRBV9	TRBJ2-1	few	NA
CAIGETQYF	TGTGCCATCGGTGAGACCCAGTACTTC	TRBV10-3	TRBJ2-5	many	NA
CAIMRGGTQYF	TGTGCCATCATGAGGGGGGGCACGCAGTATTTT	TRBV10-3	TRBJ2-3	few	NA
CASSSERLAQKTQYF	TGTGCCAGCTCCTCGGAAAGACTAGCCCAGAAGACCCAGTACTTC	TRBV7-2	TRBJ2-5	NA	TRBD2
CASSQQGWGQPQHF	TGTGCCAGCAGCCAACAGGGATGGGGGCAGCCCCAGCATTTT	TRBV21-1	TRBJ1-5	NA	NA
CASSSTAKNYEQYF	TGTGCCAGCAGCTCAACAGCGAAAAACTACGAGCAGTACTTC	TRBV7-2	TRBJ2-7	NA	NA
CASSQFFVAESTDTQYF	TGCGCCAGCAGCCAATTCTTCGTAGCGGAAAGCACAGATACGCAGTATTTT	TRBV4-1	TRBJ2-3	NA	NA
CASSSTRGSEAFF	TGTGCTAGCAGCTCCACCAGAGGTTCTGAAGCTTTCTTT	TRBV7-7	TRBJ1-1	NA	NA
CASIVGQSSGNTIYF	TGTGCCAGCATTGTCGGCCAGAGCTCTGGAAACACCATATATTTT	TRBV12-3/TRBV12-4	TRBJ1-3	few	NA
CSASGFPREETQYF	TGCAGTGCTAGCGGATTTCCTCGAGAGGAGACCCAGTACTTC	TRBV20-1	TRBJ2-5	few	NA